Below, 6 T cell receptor beta chains from the same sample are listed, as sequenced in a study of blood T cells in healthy people across ages. The second PCR ran about 6 to 12 cycles with a sample-barcoded 5' primer and J-beta primers. TCRdb re-derived calls from the 5' RACE reads in MiXCR, one entry per CDR3 protein. The sample includes fewer than 700,000 distinct CDR3 sequences, approximately 40% of them seen just once. The sequencing sample was made of blood. The receptors here all came from an elderly man in good health.

This sequence joins TRBV20-1 and TRBJ2-1; 10 nucleotides match TRBD1. This CDR3 has 13 amino acids. The V gene end was trimmed by 4 bases and the J gene end by 10 bases; junction bases not matched to a gene: 7. The germline V gene encodes CDR1 DFQATT and CDR2 SNEGSKA (reference sequence). CDR3 DNA sequence: TGCAGTGCTAACGACAGGGGGCTACGAGAGCAGTTCTTC. It yields the protein CSANDRGLREQFF.

A remark on this clonotype: A much larger clone lies one base from this, so it may be a read error. The chain joins TRBV29-1 to TRBJ2-1, with D tentatively TRBD2 (7 bases). The J call is doubtful: the DNA matches TRBJ2-7 better. Germline CDR1 and CDR2: SQVTM and ANQGSEA. The length of the CDR3 is 12 residues. The CDR3 region is CSSAGGGNEQYF. CDR3 bases: TGCAGCTCCGCTGGCGGGGGCAATGAGCAGTACTTC.

The chain recombines TRBV28 with TRBJ2-1; the D gene is possibly TRBD2 (6 bases). TRBJ2-7 explains the end of the DNA better; the J call may be wrong. Germline V gene sequence: CDR1 MDHEN, CDR2 SYDVKM. This CDR3 spans 13 amino acids. In nucleotides, the CDR3 is TGTGCCAGCAGACTTCTGGGAGGCAATGAGCAGTACTTC. This encodes CASRLLGGNEQYF.

This chain uses TRBV4-3 with TRBJ2-6; 8 positions agree with TRBD1. V lost 1 base, J lost 0 bases, and 5 bases stayed unmatched. In germline, CDR1 is LGHNA, CDR2 YSLEER. The CDR3 runs to 18 residues. The CDR3 reads CASSQGTGPLSGANVLTF. CDR3 bases: TGCGCCAGCAGCCAAGGGACAGGGCCCCTCTCTGGGGCCAACGTCCTGACTTTC.

The chain links TRBV20-1 to TRBJ2-5, with 11 bases matching TRBD2. Looked up from germline, CDR1 is DFQATT and CDR2 is SNEGSKA (reference sequence). The CDR3 consists of 16 residues. Trimming removed 8 bases from V and 11 bases from J; junction bases left unmatched: 22. CDR3 residues: CSTKLAGDRIYNEQYF. The CDR3 coding sequence is TGCAGTACCAAACTAGCGGGAGACAGAATCTACAATGAGCAGTACTTC.

As concerns this clonotype: One end of the junction is discordant with germline, which a read error may explain. This sequence joins TRBV5-1 and TRBJ2-7; tentatively, D is TRBD1 (5 bases). Germline V gene sequence: CDR1 SGHRS, CDR2 YFSETQ. This CDR3 has 16 amino acids. The CDR3, as DNA: TGTGCCAGCAGCTTCACCCCCCCCTCAGGGTTCTACGAGCAGTACTTC. Protein: CASSFTPPSGFYEQYF.